The text below deals with one T cell receptor beta chain. The data stem from a study of brain T cells in children with intractable seizures. Assay: immunoSEQ multiplex PCR; the TCRdb copy retains only in-frame clones and omits some. The sample yields approximately 330,000 clones, over 90% seen once. Time point denoted: blood from clinic visit 5 months post-surgery; TSC patient then seizure free. The CDR3 length is 11 residues. Germline V gene lookup returns CDR1 SGHTA and CDR2 FQGTGA. V was clipped by 5 bases and J by 9 bases, with 8 bases between them. This sequence was found in a boy under two years old with tuberous sclerosis and intractable seizures. The V call is TRBV7-3, the J call TRBJ2-1; D uncertain. The sample consisted of peripheral blood, taken 5 to 6 months after surgery. CDR3 DNA sequence: TGTGCCAGCAGCCTCGGCCGTGAGCAGTTCTTC. Encoded protein: CASSLGREQFF.